This T cell receptor (beta chain) derives from a study of stem cell transplantation in POMP-related autoinflammatory disease. Worth noting for this clone: Its antigen is unknown.

The junction had 11 bases not matched to a gene; V was cut back by 4 bases and J by 7 bases. This CDR3 has 16 amino acids. The germline gives CDR1 SGDLS, CDR2 YYNGEE. Overall study findings and caveats: In patients with PRAID, every analyzed T-cell subset tended to show lower diversity and higher clonality.

The table came from immunoSEQ multiplex PCR; TCRdb's copy has only in-frame clones and leaves some out. The sample includes several thousand clones, less than 90% seen only once; the top ten take roughly 4.5%. This TCR came from a human donor in good health. The chain links TRBV9 to TRBJ2-3; the match to TRBD2 covers 11 bases. The sample taken for sequencing was a CXCR5-defined cell subset from PBMCs. DNA for the CDR3: TGTGCCAGCAGCCCCCGAGGACTAGCGGGCGGGTATACGCAGTATTTT. This sequence encodes CASSPRGLAGGYTQYF.